This T cell receptor (beta chain) was captured in a study of T-cell reconstitution after alpha-beta-depleted transplantation in children. A few counts support this clonotype. The CDR3 has 13 residues. Per the germline V gene, CDR1 is MDHEN and CDR2 is SYDVKM. V was pared by 3 bases and J by 8 bases, with 13 bases between. Preparing the TCRbeta library involved the use of unique molecular identifiers. TCRdb analysed the PCR reads with MiXCR anew, one entry per CDR3 protein. The profile shows roughly 590,000 distinct CDR3 sequences, 16% of them singletons. The source is a human donor who donated a stem cell graft to a child with acute myeloid leukemia. This chain links TRBV28 with TRBJ1-2; D might be TRBD1 (5 bases). The input for sequencing was PBMCs from the stem cell graft donor, taken from the stem cell graft. The CDR3 DNA sequence: TGTGCCAGCAGTTTCCCAGGGAGAGGCGGCTACACCTTC. Its translation: CASSFPGRGGYTF.